This T cell receptor (beta chain) comes out of a study of identical twins (dated by TCRdb to the mid-2010s). At the level of the whole study: TCR alpha and beta repertoires from monozygotic twins, unrelated adults of various ages and cord blood were deep-sequenced to test whether fetal clonotypes persist. To rule out contamination, the twin experiments were replicated at different times with different library preparation protocols.

Regarding this clonotype: Which antigen it targets is not known. No per-base quality is available; no much larger clone lies one base away.

Every donor was a healthy Caucasian. Broad study findings and their caveats: Abundant cord blood beta clonotypes carried fewer insertions; young adult naive repertoires showed a weaker similar trend, while memory repertoires showed none. Conclusions relied on cross-sectional statistical analysis, since the same donors could not be followed over many years. Compared with coincidental sharing between unrelated individuals, out-of-frame TCR alpha sequences shared between twins showed an excess of sequences with low generation probability. In monozygotic twins, out-of-frame TCR alpha sharing was systematically underestimated by recombination models, although the models agreed with sharing between unrelated individuals. Excess twin sharing in beta out-of-frame sequences was weaker because fewer shared sequences lowered the signal-to-noise ratio. Zero-insertion analyses could be partly confounded by invariant T cells such as MAIT and iNKT, although diverse VJ usage argued against such confounding for most clonotypes.

The library was made by 5' RACE. The instrument given in TCRdb is Illumina HiSeq 2000. Template switching introduced a universal primer binding site; the final cDNA contained a unique molecular identifier, enabling accurate counting of TCR cDNA molecules. First-strand cDNA for TCR alpha and beta chains was synthesized from specific primers in the conserved constant-segment region. Each cDNA library was double barcoded, with a SMART-Mk sample barcode plus Illumina barcodes, to control for contamination. TruSeq adapter sequences along with Illumina sample barcodes were introduced in two successive PCR steps. The TCR alpha and beta cDNA libraries were sequenced on the Illumina HiSeq platform using custom primers. On the authors' methods: MiGEC was used to process raw reads and extract unique molecular identifiers, and MiXCR was used to find CDR3 positions. For each individual, recombination models were inferred using an EM algorithm with the repgenHMM and IGoR tools. The tcR package in R was used for shared clonotype analysis, with sharing normalized by the product of cloneset sizes. To study raw recombination free of thymic and clonal selection effects, out-of-frame nonproductive sequences were analyzed. TCRdb itself trimmed the public reads at Q25 with fastp, ran MiXCR and retained productive beta chains. A single entry per CDR3 protein holds the most common genes and DNA from its merged rows. Here the V and J calls rest on TCRdb's processing, not on the authors' analysis. A total of around 1.7 million distinct CDR3 sequences appear in this sample, more than 30% of them only once. About 0.3% of the sample is in the top ten clones.

V gives up 2 bases and J gives up 5 bases, and the segment between their germline ends measures 9 bases. CDR1 and CDR2 are read off the germline V gene as SGHAT and FQNNGV. The CDR3 sequence holds 14 residues, the cysteine and phenylalanine included. Only the CDR3 portion is preserved as DNA: 42 bases, with reading frame beginning at the first base. The specimen was cord blood. The receptor was derived from a newborn girl in good health. Recombination linked TRBV11-2 to TRBJ1-4; the D gene cannot be named for sure. The nucleotide sequence is TGTGCCAGCAGCTTAAGAGGGAAGAATGAAAAACTGTTTTTT. This is translated as CASSLRGKNEKLFF.